Shown below are 26 T cell receptor beta chains from a single sample sequenced in a study of blood T cell repertoires in COVID-19. The assay was immunoSEQ multiplex PCR, and TCRdb's table has in-frame clones only and misses some. Of about 34,000 clones listed, 85% to 90% are singletons. The sequenced sample consisted of peripheral blood. The receptors stem from a man between 70 and 80 years old with active COVID-19.

V is TRBV2 and J is TRBJ2-7; TRBD2 matches 9 bases. J gave up 0 bases and V 4 bases, and 13 bases lay outside the gene matches. The germline gives CDR1 SNHLY, CDR2 FYNNEI. CDR3 size: 18 residues. CDR3 bases: TGTGCCAGCAGTGGCGGGCTAGCGGGATTTACACCCTCCTACGAGCAGTACTTC. Protein product: CASSGGLAGFTPSYEQYF.

This clone was observed a handful of times. The chain recombines TRBV11-2 with TRBJ2-5, with no clear D. CDR1 is SGHAT and CDR2 is FQNNGV in the germline V gene. There are 13 residues in the CDR3. Trimming shortened V by 3 bases and J by 7 bases, and 12 bases separated the two germline ends. The CDR3 sequence: CASSFGQPGTQYF. CDR3 DNA sequence: TGTGCCAGCAGCTTTGGGCAGCCTGGGACCCAGTACTTC. The entire variable domain, with the rest obtained from reference TRBV11-2 and TRBJ2-5, is as follows: EAGVAQSPRYKIIEKRQSVAFWCNPISGHATLYWYQQILGQGPKLLIQFQNNGVVDDSQLPKDRFSAERLKGVDSTLKIQPAKLEDSAVYLCASSFGQPGTQYFGPGTRLLVL.

The chain employs TRBV18 and TRBJ2-1; 9 nucleotides line up with TRBD1. Germline-derived CDR1 and CDR2 are KGHSH and LQKENI. V was pared by 3 bases and J by 7 bases, with 7 bases of the junction left unmatched. CDR3 length: 15 amino acids. CDR3: CASSPGQGTGNEQFF. CDR3 DNA sequence: TGTGCCAGCTCACCCGGACAGGGGACGGGGAATGAGCAGTTCTTC. Full variable domain (outside the CDR3, taken from reference TRBV18 and TRBJ2-1): NAGVMQNPRHLVRRRGQEARLRCSPMKGHSHVYWYRQLPEEGLKFMVYLQKENIIDESGMPKERFSAEFPKEGPSILRIQQVVRGDSAAYFCASSPGQGTGNEQFFGPGTRLTVL.

The chain employs TRBV21-1 and TRBJ2-2; the D call TRBD2 from the table was never checked on the DNA. TRBV21-1 represents a pseudogene. The CDR3 extends over 13 amino acids. In nucleotides, the CDR3 is TGTGCCAGCATCCAACGGAGGCCCGGGGAGCTGTTTTTT. It codes for CASIQRRPGELFF.

The rearrangement joins TRBV5-1 to TRBJ2-2, with 7 bases matching TRBD1. The CDR3 extends over 16 amino acids. CDR1 is SGHRS and CDR2 is YFSETQ in the germline V gene. J lost 2 bases, V lost 0 bases, and 4 bases had no gene match. The DNA for the CDR3 is TGCGCCAGCAGCTTGGGGGACAGTGGAAACACCGGGGAGCTGTTTTTT. It encodes CASSLGDSGNTGELFF.

The V and J genes are TRBV6-5 and TRBJ1-1; a possible D gene is TRBD1 (6 bases). The germline V gene has CDR1 MNHEY and CDR2 SVGAGI. V was pared by 8 bases and J by 5 bases, with 15 bases between. The CDR3 loop spans 13 amino acids. In nucleotides, the CDR3 is TGTGCCAGCGGACAAGGGGGTTGGACTGAAGCTTTCTTT. This codes for CASGQGGWTEAFF.

The chain is built from TRBV28 and TRBJ2-7; 9 bases align to TRBD1. The CDR3 is 16 amino acids. Germline-derived CDR1 and CDR2 are MDHEN and SYDVKM. V lost 2 bases to trimming and J lost 7 bases; unmatched junction nucleotides: 12. CDR3 coding DNA: TGTGCCAGCAGTTTACGGGGGACAGGGAGGTACCTGGAGCAGTACTTC. Its translation is CASSLRGTGRYLEQYF.

The chain couples TRBV6-4 to TRBJ1-1; a possible D gene is TRBD1 (6 bases). Germline loops: CDR1 MRHNA, CDR2 SNTAGT. Trimming cost V 10 bases and J 5 bases, with 23 bases left between them. The CDR3 loop spans 15 amino acids. As DNA, the CDR3 is TGTGCCACCGCCTGGGACATTCCCCGCGGGACTGAAGCTTTCTTT. Its translation is CATAWDIPRGTEAFF.

To note about this clone: The same CDR3 also results from other DNA sequences found in this sample. The chain recombines TRBV4-3 with TRBJ1-5, with TRBD1 identical over 9 bases. The V segment lost 0 bases and the J segment 6 bases; nucleotides outside the gene matches: 3. Germline CDR1 is LGHNA and CDR2 is YSLEER. The CDR3 sequence is 15 residues long. CDR3 residues: CASSQERQGGQPQHF. The CDR3 DNA reads TGCGCCAGCAGCCAAGAGAGACAGGGGGGTCAGCCCCAGCATTTT.

The rearrangement uses TRBV19 and TRBJ2-1; possible D gene TRBD1, 6 bases. V shed 4 bases and J shed 9 bases, with 16 bases lying between them. This CDR3 spans 14 amino acids. Germline V lookup: CDR1 LNHDA, CDR2 SQIVND (reference sequence). CDR3 DNA: TGTGCCAGTAGTAGAGGTACAGGGTTCGGTGAGCAGTTCTTC. It codes for CASSRGTGFGEQFF.

A few counts support this clone. The rearrangement joins TRBV7-2 to TRBJ2-7; 7 bases map to TRBD1. V dropped 4 bases and J dropped 2; count of bases not matched to a gene: 5. Per germline, CDR1 SGHTA and CDR2 FQGNSA. The CDR3 is 14 residues long. The CDR3 DNA sequence: TGTGCCAGCAGCTCCACGACAGGGACCTACGAGCAGTACTTC. This sequence encodes CASSSTTGTYEQYF.

The gene calls are TRBV18 and TRBJ2-7, with TRBD1 as a possible D gene (6 bases). The CDR3 covers 13 residues. Germline CDR1 and CDR2: KGHSH and LQKENI. Trimming cost V 3 bases and J 2 bases, with 8 bases left between them. CDR3 sequence (DNA): TGTGCCAGCTCACCGGGACAAACCTACGAGCAGTACTTC. Its protein is CASSPGQTYEQYF. Supplemented by reference TRBV18 and TRBJ2-7, the full variable domain reads NAGVMQNPRHLVRRRGQEARLRCSPMKGHSHVYWYRQLPEEGLKFMVYLQKENIIDESGMPKERFSAEFPKEGPSILRIQQVVRGDSAAYFCASSPGQTYEQYFGPGTRLTVT.

The gene calls are TRBV15 and TRBJ2-3, with TRBD2 matching over 13 bases. Unmatched junction bases numbered 5, after V lost 0 bases and J lost 8 bases. Germline assignment: CDR1 LNHNV and CDR2 YYDKDF (reference sequence). The CDR3 is made up of 16 amino acids. Here the CDR3 reads CATSREGTSGRGTQYF. Written as DNA, the CDR3 is TGTGCCACCAGCAGAGAAGGAACTAGCGGGAGGGGTACGCAGTATTTT.

The V and J genes are TRBV7-9 and TRBJ2-7, with 8 bases identical to TRBD1. With 5 bases clipped from V and 12 bases from J, the junction kept 15 bases outside the gene matches. The germline CDR1 and CDR2 sequences are SEHNR and FQNEAQ (reference sequence). The CDR3 runs 14 residues. The CDR3 here is CASSPPGQVAQLYF. CDR3 DNA: TGTGCCAGCAGCCCTCCGGGACAGGTGGCCCAATTGTACTTC.

CDR3 sequence reads: CASKKTGGGQPQHF. As DNA, the CDR3 is TGTGCCAGCAAAAAGACAGGGGGCGGCCAGCCCCAGCATTTT. J is TRBJ1-5 and V is TRBV6-5, with 10 bases matching TRBD1. Germline CDR1 MNHEY, CDR2 SVGAGI. J lost 7 bases, V lost 7 bases, and 7 bases had no gene match. The CDR3 spans 14 residues.

V gene TRBV7-6 combines with J gene TRBJ2-1, with 8 bases lining up with TRBD2. Losses at the gene ends were 6 bases for V and 7 bases for J; bases not matched to a gene: 14. The germline V gene encodes CDR1 SGHVS and CDR2 FNYEAQ. The CDR3 sequence is 16 residues long. The DNA for the CDR3 is TGTGCCAGCAGTTTCAGACCAGCGGGAGAACGTAATGAGCAGTTCTTC. Amino acids: CASSFRPAGERNEQFF.

This rearrangement joins TRBV9 to TRBJ1-2; D is ambiguous. The germline V gene has CDR1 SGDLS and CDR2 YYNGEE. Trimming shortened V by 2 bases and J by 8 bases, and 16 bases separated the two germline ends. The CDR3 has 14 amino acids. In DNA form, the CDR3 reads TGTGCCAGCAGCGTTGGCCCCACCCAGTCGGGCTACACCTTC. Translated, it gives CASSVGPTQSGYTF.

The V and J genes are TRBV7-2 and TRBJ2-1, with 10 bases identical to TRBD2. This CDR3 is built from 12 residues. Per the germline V gene, CDR1 is SGHTA and CDR2 is FQGNSA. V was clipped by 5 bases and J by 12 bases; unmatched bases: 4. CDR3 in DNA: TGTGCCAGCAGCCCCCCTAGCGGGAGGCAGTTCTTC. Protein sequence: CASSPPSGRQFF.

This chain connects TRBV30 to TRBJ1-1; D may be TRBD1 (6 bases). Per germline, CDR1 GTSNPN and CDR2 SVGIG (reference sequence). The CDR3 has 15 amino acids. V was trimmed by 1 base and J by 1 base, leaving 13 bases between them. The CDR3 loop reads CAWSGGGRGNTEAFF. The CDR3 nucleotides are TGTGCCTGGAGTGGAGGTGGCAGGGGGAACACTGAAGCTTTCTTT.

The chain employs TRBV28 and TRBJ2-1; D might be TRBD2 (5 bases). Trimming removed 1 base from V and 0 bases from J, with 7 bases in between. The CDR3 totals 15 residues. The V gene's germline CDR1 is MDHEN and CDR2 SYDVKM. This chain's CDR3 is CASSLLGSSYNEQFF. The CDR3 DNA reads as TGTGCCAGCAGTTTATTAGGGAGCTCCTACAATGAGCAGTTCTTC.

The rearrangement joins TRBV4-1 to TRBJ2-1, with TRBD2 matching over 11 bases. V shed 3 bases, J shed 3 bases, and the junction held 1 base outside the gene matches. The CDR3 is 15 residues long. Germline CDR1 and CDR2: MGHRA and YSYEKL. CDR3 DNA: TGCGCCAGCAGCCAGGGACTAGCGGTCTACAATGAGCAGTTCTTC. Its protein product is CASSQGLAVYNEQFF.

This chain links TRBV7-8 with TRBJ2-5; 10 bases are shared with TRBD2. The CDR3 is 16 amino acids. CDR1 is SGHVS, CDR2 FQNEAQ, per germline. The trim removed 0 bases at V and 5 bases at J, leaving 6 bases unmatched. CDR3 protein: CASSLAWTSGWETQYF. The CDR3 DNA reads TGTGCCAGCAGCTTAGCGTGGACTAGCGGCTGGGAGACCCAGTACTTC.

This clone was counted once. The V gene is TRBV9, the J gene TRBJ1-3; D gene unclear. Between the trimmed V and J ends, which lost 0 bases and 0 bases, there was a span of 7 bases. Germline lookup yields CDR1 SGDLS and CDR2 YYNGEE. CDR3 length: 15 amino acids. The CDR3 region is CASSVGRSSGNTIYF. CDR3 DNA sequence: TGTGCCAGCAGCGTAGGTCGGAGCTCTGGAAACACCATATATTTT.

V and J are TRBV5-1 and TRBJ2-3; D is possibly TRBD1 (6 bases). This CDR3 has 12 amino acids. CDR1 and CDR2 from the germline V gene are SGHRS and YFSETQ. V dropped 4 bases and J dropped 11 bases, with 14 bases sitting between them. The CDR3 DNA follows: TGCGCCAGCAGCGACACCGGGACACTGCAGTATTTT. Translated, it gives CASSDTGTLQYF. The variable domain in full, completed from reference TRBV5-1 and TRBJ2-3, reads KAGVTQTPRYLIKTRGQQVTLSCSPISGHRSVSWYQQTPGQGLQFLFEYFSETQRNKGNFPGRFSGRQFSNSRSEMNVSTLELGDSALYLCASSDTGTLQYFGPGTRLTVL.

J is TRBJ2-2 and V is TRBV4-2; D might be TRBD1 (5 bases). Germline CDR1 is LGHNA and CDR2 is YNFKEQ. CDR3 length: 16 residues. Trimming took off 3 bases at V and 1 base at J, with 12 bases between the two ends. The CDR3 loop is CASSQSGFVNTGELFF. The CDR3 nucleotides are TGTGCCAGCAGCCAGTCAGGGTTCGTGAACACCGGGGAGCTGTTTTTT.

In this sample, this clone turned up a few times. The V call is TRBV15, the J call TRBJ2-6, with no clear D. V was clipped by 0 bases and J by 0 bases, with 6 bases between them. The CDR3 has 16 residues. From germline, CDR1 is LNHNV and CDR2 YYDKDF (reference sequence). CDR3 bases: TGTGCCACCAGCAGAGATTCTTACTCTGGGGCCAACGTCCTGACTTTC. Translated: CATSRDSYSGANVLTF.